The following is a T cell receptor beta chain sequence with its context. The antigen remains unidentified. TCRdb re-called the reads through MiXCR, storing one row per CDR3 protein. This table has fewer than 1,000,000 distinct CDR3 sequences, 25% to 40% appearing once. Germline V gene data show CDR1 as SGHTA and CDR2 as FQGNSA. V lost 4 bases to trimming and J lost 6 bases; unmatched junction nucleotides: 6. The CDR3 length is 15 residues. The entry originates in a study of T cell repertoires in cytomegalovirus infection. Study as a whole: It can be stated that public TCR beta signatures indicated CMV infection as well as a matching HLA type.

Specimen: cultured CD8+ T cells from PBMCs, collected from culture after CMV antigen stimulation. The chain joins TRBV7-2 to TRBJ2-3, with TRBD2 matching over 11 bases. The clonotype was recovered from a human donor in good health (CMV status not recorded). Some clones in this sample may be carry-over from other donors' samples. The CDR3 nucleotides are TGTGCCAGCAGCTATCTAGCGGGGGGCTGGGATACGCAGTATTTT. As protein: CASSYLAGGWDTQYF.